This T cell receptor (beta chain) was recovered during a study of beta chain features in type 1 diabetes. CDR1 WSHSY and CDR2 SAAADI come from the germline V gene. The CDR3 covers 13 residues. The V end lost 2 bases, the J end lost 4 bases, and 8 bases lay between the germline ends. Expressed TCRB transcripts were sequenced after all isolated RNA was converted to cDNA. Here immunoSEQ multiplex PCR was the method, and the copy in TCRdb shows in-frame clones only, minus some. Among 390,000 or so clones, approximately 15% were seen once, and the ten largest hold around 0.035%. The sequencing input was naive CD4+ T cells from blood. This TCR derives from a man aged 25-45 years in good health. The chain employs TRBV10-2 and TRBJ1-1, with a possible D match to TRBD1 (5 bases). This CDR3 reads CASSEQGGTEAFF. As DNA, the CDR3 is TGCGCCAGCAGTGAGCAGGGAGGCACTGAAGCTTTCTTT.